These 9 T cell receptor beta chains were sequenced from one sample in a study of blood T cell repertoires in COVID-19. The table came from immunoSEQ multiplex PCR; TCRdb's copy has only in-frame clones and leaves some out. The sample records 200,000 to 250,000 clones, over 75% being singletons. Sequenced: PBMCs or T cells enriched from blood (not recorded which). All receptors come from a woman aged 60-70 years who had recovered from COVID-19.

This rearrangement joins TRBV7-2 to TRBJ1-5, with D perhaps TRBD1 (5 bases). Germline CDR1 reads SGHTA; CDR2 reads FQGNSA. CDR3 length: 15 residues. Trimming shortened V by 2 bases and J by 7 bases, and 15 bases separated the two germline ends. CDR3 amino acids: CASSLFAGPRQPQHF. In DNA, the CDR3 is TGTGCCAGCAGCTTATTCGCAGGGCCTAGGCAGCCCCAGCATTTT.

This clone has just a few counts. V is TRBV2 and J is TRBJ1-4, with 9 bases that match TRBD1. Per the germline V gene, CDR1 is SNHLY and CDR2 is FYNNEI. The trim removed 7 bases at V and 5 bases at J, leaving 8 bases unmatched. CDR3 length: 15 residues. The CDR3 region has the DNA TGTGCCAGCACCTCTACCGGGACAGGGAATGAAAAACTGTTTTTT. Translation gives CASTSTGTGNEKLFF.

CDR3 amino acids: CASSPRSKGDTEAFF. In nucleotides, the CDR3 is TGTGCCAGCTCACCACGTAGTAAGGGGGACACTGAAGCTTTCTTT. This chain connects TRBV18 to TRBJ1-1; D is perhaps TRBD1 (6 bases). Germline V CDR1 and CDR2: KGHSH, LQKENI. The CDR3 runs 15 residues. Trimming left V 1 base short and J 3 bases short, with 12 bases between.

The chain joins TRBV11-2 to TRBJ2-7; TRBD2 matches 7 bases. Germline V gives CDR1 SGHAT, CDR2 FQNNGV. This CDR3 spans 15 amino acids. Losses at the gene ends were 3 bases for V and 3 bases for J; bases not matched to a gene: 8. The CDR3 DNA reads TGTGCCAGCAGCTTGAGACGGGGGGAGCTCTACGAGCAGTACTTC. This translates into CASSLRRGELYEQYF.

This chain joins TRBV23-1 and TRBJ2-7; 10 bases map to TRBD1. TRBV23-1 is classed as an ORF, of uncertain function. V was clipped by 4 bases and J by 5 bases; unmatched bases: 8. The CDR3 is 15 amino acids. The chain's CDR3 is CASSLRGDRGDEQYF. CDR3 bases: TGCGCCAGCAGTCTCAGGGGGGACAGGGGAGACGAGCAGTACTTC.

This clone appeared a few times. The chain is built from TRBV18 and TRBJ1-2; D gene uncertain. The CDR3 runs to 13 residues. Germline V lookup: CDR1 KGHSH, CDR2 LQKENI. Trimming removed 2 bases from V and 6 bases from J, with 10 bases in between. CDR3 sequence reads: CASSPGPEHGYTF. The CDR3 DNA reads as TGTGCCAGCTCACCAGGGCCCGAGCATGGCTACACCTTC.

CDR3 in amino acids: CASRSGGGGYEQYF. In DNA form, the CDR3 reads TGTGCCAGCAGATCAGGGGGAGGTGGCTACGAGCAGTACTTC. This sequence joins TRBV5-5 and TRBJ2-7, with a weak D call TRBD1 (7 bases). Germline V gives CDR1 SGHKS, CDR2 YYEKEE (reference sequence). Trimming shortened V by 5 bases and J by 3 bases, and 15 bases separated the two germline ends. CDR3 length: 14 amino acids.

This chain uses TRBV7-9 with TRBJ2-7, with D perhaps TRBD2 (6 bases). This CDR3 has 14 amino acids. Trimming cost V 3 bases and J 2 bases, with 11 bases left between them. The germline CDR1 and CDR2 sequences are SEHNR and FQNEAQ (reference sequence). This chain's CDR3 is CASSFAGTTYEQYF. CDR3 coding DNA: TGTGCCAGCAGCTTCGCGGGGACGACCTACGAGCAGTACTTC.

The V call is TRBV27, the J call TRBJ2-7; no firm D call. The CDR3 is 13 amino acids. The germline V and J ends were trimmed by 3 bases and 8 bases, with 14 bases remaining between them. CDR1 MNHEY and CDR2 SMNVEV come from the germline V gene (reference sequence). CDR3 loop: CASSLSPTSKQYF. The CDR3 DNA reads TGTGCCAGCAGTTTGTCCCCAACCTCTAAGCAGTACTTC.